The 28 T cell receptor beta chains listed next were all sequenced from one sample in a study of T cell responses to AZD1222 COVID-19 vaccine. The data were produced by immunoSEQ multiplex PCR, yet TCRdb's version contains in-frame clones alone and is incomplete. In the table there are 70,000 to 90,000 clones, around 88% of which are singletons. The sample in question was peripheral blood, obtained on day 0 of AZD1222 vaccination. The receptors were gathered from an adult in good health.

This chain uses TRBV9 with TRBJ2-7; 9 bases fit TRBD1. Germline-derived CDR1 and CDR2 are SGDLS and YYNGEE. The length of the CDR3 is 14 residues. V was pared by 2 bases and J by 4 bases, with 4 bases of the junction left unmatched. The CDR3 here is CASSVGDRVYEQYF. CDR3 bases: TGTGCCAGCAGCGTGGGGGACAGGGTATACGAGCAGTACTTC.

This clone is a singleton in its sample. The chain couples TRBV7-9 to TRBJ2-7, with 9 bases that match TRBD1. The junction had 10 bases not matched to a gene; V was cut back by 4 bases and J by 3 bases. The CDR3 consists of 16 residues. Germline V gives CDR1 SEHNR, CDR2 FQNEAQ (reference sequence). Here the CDR3 DNA reads TGTGCCAGCAGCTCTAACCGGGACAGGGCCTTCTACGAGCAGTACTTC. Translated, it gives CASSSNRDRAFYEQYF.

The chain carries TRBV7-2 and TRBJ1-1, with TRBD1 as a possible D gene (5 bases). The V gene lost 3 bases and the J gene lost 6 bases, with 17 bases spanning the gap. From germline, CDR1 is SGHTA and CDR2 FQGNSA. The CDR3 runs 15 residues. The CDR3 reads CASSFSFGGFAEAFF. CDR3 coding DNA: TGTGCCAGCAGCTTTAGCTTTGGGGGGTTCGCTGAAGCTTTCTTT.

The V and J genes are TRBV3-1 (or the pseudogene TRBV3-2) and TRBJ2-7; D call uncertain. This CDR3 contains 14 residues. The V gene lost 0 bases and the J gene lost 2 bases, with 8 bases spanning the gap. Germline V gene data show CDR1 as LGHDT and CDR2 as YNNKEL (reference sequence). CDR3 coding DNA: TGTGCCAGCAGCCAAGATGCCAGCGCCTACGAGCAGTACTTC. This codes for CASSQDASAYEQYF.

V and J are TRBV2 and TRBJ1-5; no clear D. V was shortened by 7 bases and J by 4 bases, with 11 bases between the two germline ends. Germline CDR1 is SNHLY and CDR2 is FYNNEI. This CDR3 contains 13 residues. This CDR3 reads CASNRQFNQPQHF. The CDR3 nucleotides are TGTGCCAGCAATCGACAATTTAATCAGCCCCAGCATTTT.

The genes are TRBV27 and TRBJ1-2, with D hard to call. Germline assignment: CDR1 MNHEY and CDR2 SMNVEV (reference sequence). The CDR3 covers 14 residues. Trimming took 1 base from V and 4 from J, leaving 10 bases between them. The CDR3 is CASSLYGSSYGYTF. CDR3 coding DNA: TGTGCCAGCAGTTTATACGGGAGTAGCTATGGCTACACCTTC.

The rearrangement uses TRBV6-5 and TRBJ2-3, with D possibly called TRBD1 or TRBD2 (5 bases each). From germline, CDR1 is MNHEY and CDR2 SVGAGI. V lost 4 bases to trimming and J lost 6 bases, with 14 bases between them. The CDR3 covers 14 residues. DNA for the CDR3: TGTGCCAGCAGTTTAGTTCAGGGCGGGGATACGCAGTATTTT. Translating gives CASSLVQGGDTQYF.

This clone appeared a few times. This sequence joins TRBV28 and TRBJ1-1; D is uncertain. The CDR3 totals 13 residues. Trimming stripped 4 bases from V and 2 bases from J, with 8 bases between. Germline CDR1 and CDR2: MDHEN and SYDVKM. CDR3 bases: TGTGCCAGCAGTTCCCCCGGCAACACTGAAGCTTTCTTT. Its protein product is CASSSPGNTEAFF. The full variable domain, its missing parts supplied by reference TRBV28 and TRBJ1-1, is DVKVTQSSRYLVKRTGEKVFLECVQDMDHENMFWYRQDPGLGLRLIYFSYDVKMKEKGDIPEGYSVSREKKERFSLILESASTNQTSMYLCASSSPGNTEAFFGQGTRLTVV.

The rearrangement joins TRBV15 to TRBJ2-2; weak D call: TRBD1 (6 bases). The CDR3 has 14 residues. Germline V gene data show CDR1 as LNHNV and CDR2 as YYDKDF (reference sequence). V gave up 5 bases and J gave up 4 bases, with 11 bases separating them. In nucleotides, the CDR3 is TGTGCCACCAGCGGATACAGGGCCACCGGGGAGCTGTTTTTT. Amino acids: CATSGYRATGELFF. The whole variable domain, remainder taken from reference TRBV15 and TRBJ2-2, is DAMVIQNPRYQVTQFGKPVTLSCSQTLNHNVMYWYQQKSSQAPKLLFHYYDKDFNNEADTPDNFQSRRPNTSFCFLDIRSPGLGDTAMYLCATSGYRATGELFFGEGSRLTVL.

The chain uses TRBV6-6 and TRBJ1-1; TRBD1 aligns across 7 bases. Per germline, CDR1 MNHNY and CDR2 SVGAGI (reference sequence). This CDR3 has 14 residues. The V gene end was trimmed by 5 bases and the J gene end by 5 bases; junction bases not matched to a gene: 8. CDR3 region: CASSITGVRTEAFF. The CDR3 DNA follows: TGTGCCAGCAGTATAACAGGGGTGAGGACTGAAGCTTTCTTT.

This clone appeared a single time. The chain employs TRBV5-1 and TRBJ2-7; a possible D gene is TRBD2 (6 bases). V lost 2 bases and J 7 bases, leaving 7 bases between the germline ends. In germline, CDR1 is SGHRS, CDR2 YFSETQ. This CDR3 spans 11 amino acids. CDR3 coding DNA: TGCGCCAGCAGCTTAGGACTAGAGCAGTACTTC. It translates to CASSLGLEQYF.

The chain employs TRBV5-8 and TRBJ2-5; D uncertain. This CDR3 has 14 amino acids. Germline values: CDR1 SGHTS, CDR2 YDEGEE. V was shortened by 2 bases and J by 0 bases, with 8 bases between the two germline ends. CDR3 nucleotides: TGTGCCAGCAGCTTAGACATGTACCAAGAGACCCAGTACTTC. It yields the protein CASSLDMYQETQYF.

The rearrangement links TRBV7-8 to TRBJ1-2; unclear D gene. The CDR3 runs 14 residues. V lost 3 bases and J lost 4, with 12 bases in between. Germline CDR1 and CDR2: SGHVS and FQNEAQ. CDR3 DNA sequence: TGTGCCAGCAGCTTCGGGCCTCCCCGCTATGGCTACACCTTC. Translated, it gives CASSFGPPRYGYTF.

The chain couples TRBV7-6 to TRBJ2-2, with 10 bases fitting TRBD1. The germline CDR1 and CDR2 sequences are SGHVS and FNYEAQ. The CDR3 runs 15 residues. The junction had 6 bases not matched to a gene; V was cut back by 5 bases and J by 6 bases. This CDR3 reads CASSLRTGGAGELFF. The CDR3 bases are TGTGCCAGCAGCCTCCGGACAGGGGGGGCCGGGGAGCTGTTTTTT.

The V call is TRBV5-4, the J call TRBJ2-3; the D gene is possibly TRBD2 (6 bases). Germline assignment: CDR1 SGHNT and CDR2 YYREEE (reference sequence). CDR3 length: 15 amino acids. V was pared by 5 bases and J by 1 base, with 14 bases between. The CDR3 here is CASRSWGVGTDTQYF. CDR3 DNA sequence: TGTGCCAGCAGGTCGTGGGGGGTGGGCACAGATACGCAGTATTTT. Full variable domain (rest looked up from reference TRBV5-4 and TRBJ2-3): ETGVTQSPTHLIKTRGQQVTLRCSSQSGHNTVSWYQQALGQGPQFIFQYYREEENGRGNFPPRFSGLQFPNYSSELNVNALELDDSALYLCASRSWGVGTDTQYFGPGTRLTVL.

This clone occurred a few times. The chain carries TRBV5-1 and TRBJ2-7; D uncertain. Per the germline V gene, CDR1 is SGHRS and CDR2 is YFSETQ. Trimming removed 4 bases at V and 3 bases at J, with 14 bases between. The CDR3 is 14 residues long. The CDR3 spells CASSPKTDSYEQYF. CDR3 nucleotide sequence: TGCGCCAGCAGCCCTAAGACGGATAGCTACGAGCAGTACTTC.

The V and J genes are TRBV5-1 and TRBJ2-7; maybe TRBD2 (6 bases). The germline V gene encodes CDR1 SGHRS and CDR2 YFSETQ. The CDR3 loop spans 13 amino acids. V was cut by 3 bases and J by 6 bases, with 13 bases left in between. Here the CDR3 reads CASSSNPEGEQYF. CDR3 coding DNA: TGCGCCAGCAGCTCTAACCCGGAGGGCGAGCAGTACTTC.

The rearrangement uses TRBV29-1 and TRBJ2-7, with 8 nucleotides matching TRBD1. This CDR3 spans 13 amino acids. Trimming cost V 7 bases and J 1 base; bases outside gene matches: 6. From germline, CDR1 is SQVTM and CDR2 ANQGSEA. The DNA for the CDR3 is TGCAGCGGGGCTGGGACAGGATCCTACGAGCAGTACTTC. Its translation is CSGAGTGSYEQYF.

The chain joins TRBV2 to TRBJ1-2, with 9 bases identical to TRBD1. Looked up from germline, CDR1 is SNHLY and CDR2 is FYNNEI. Losses at the gene ends were 7 bases for V and 4 bases for J; bases not matched to a gene: 10. The CDR3 runs to 15 residues. The CDR3 bases are TGTGCCAGCACCTTGGGGACAGGGAGGTCCTATGGCTACACCTTC. Protein: CASTLGTGRSYGYTF.

The J gene is TRBJ2-1, the V gene TRBV5-8; D possibly matches TRBD1 or TRBD2 (6 bases each). The CDR3 runs to 14 residues. The germline V and J ends were trimmed by 1 base and 9 bases, with 14 bases remaining between them. Germline V gene data show CDR1 as SGHTS and CDR2 as YDEGEE. For the CDR3, the DNA is TGTGCCAGCAGCTTGTGGGGGGCAGGTGGTGAGCAGTTCTTC. The encoded protein is CASSLWGAGGEQFF.

This chain uses TRBV28 with TRBJ2-4; possibly TRBD2 for D (5 bases). The V and J ends lost 7 bases and 6 bases respectively, with 13 bases between them. The CDR3 has 13 residues. CDR1 MDHEN and CDR2 SYDVKM come from the germline V gene. As DNA, the CDR3 is TGTGCCAGCAAGGCGGGTCACAGAAACATTCAGTACTTC. It yields the protein CASKAGHRNIQYF.

The J gene is TRBJ1-6, the V gene TRBV3-1 (or the pseudogene TRBV3-2), with no clear D. The CDR3 sequence is 15 residues long. Germline V gene data show CDR1 as LGHDT and CDR2 as YNNKEL (reference sequence). V lost 1 base, J lost 10 bases, and 14 bases lay in between. CDR3 coding DNA: TGTGCCAGCAGCCAAGTTTCCGGGGTGGACTCACCCCTCCACTTT. Translating gives CASSQVSGVDSPLHF.

DNA for the CDR3: TGTGCCAGTAGTATAGATGGGGGCAGCTATGGCTACACCTTC. This translates into CASSIDGGSYGYTF. The chain employs TRBV19 and TRBJ1-2, with a possible D match to TRBD1 (6 bases). The V end was cut by 0 bases, the J end by 4 bases, with 9 bases between. Germline loops: CDR1 LNHDA, CDR2 SQIVND (reference sequence). CDR3 length: 14 residues.

The V and J genes are TRBV19 and TRBJ1-5, with 7 bases identical to TRBD1. The germline V gene has CDR1 LNHDA and CDR2 SQIVND (reference sequence). The length of the CDR3 is 15 residues. V trimming: 8 bases; J trimming: 6 bases; junction bases outside the gene matches: 13. CDR3 DNA sequence: TGTGCCAGTCAAAGGTTTGGCAGGGGGGGTCAGCCCCAGCATTTT. Protein sequence: CASQRFGRGGQPQHF.

The chain carries TRBV7-2 and TRBJ1-4; 10 bases align to TRBD1. This CDR3 region has 15 residues. CDR1 and CDR2 (germline): SGHTA, FQGNSA. Trimming cost V 4 bases and J 9 bases; bases outside gene matches: 8. The CDR3 is CASSSQGTGEQKLFF. The DNA of the CDR3 is TGTGCCAGCAGCTCCCAGGGGACAGGGGAACAAAAACTGTTTTTT.

The rearrangement links TRBV4-2 to TRBJ2-2; D is perhaps TRBD2 (5 bases). V dropped 8 bases and J dropped 3 bases, with 13 bases sitting between them. Germline V lookup: CDR1 LGHNA, CDR2 YNFKEQ. The CDR3 loop spans 14 amino acids. The CDR3 sequence: CASRSRADTGELFF. The CDR3 region has the DNA TGTGCCAGCCGTTCGAGGGCGGACACCGGGGAGCTGTTTTTT.

The genes are TRBV6-4 and TRBJ2-1; 8 bases line up with TRBD2. The CDR3 totals 15 residues. The germline CDR1 and CDR2 sequences are MRHNA and SNTAGT. V gave up 3 bases and J gave up 12 bases; unmatched junction bases: 13. The CDR3 loop is CASSELAAPGSRQFF. The CDR3 DNA reads as TGTGCCAGCAGTGAACTAGCGGCCCCTGGGAGTAGGCAGTTCTTC.

In its sample, this clone was seen once. The CDR3 here is CATRWGRYNSPLHF. Written as DNA, the CDR3 is TGTGCCACTCGGTGGGGGAGATATAATTCACCCCTCCACTTT. The chain couples TRBV6-5 to TRBJ1-6; D is perhaps TRBD1 (5 bases). V shed 10 bases and J shed 4 bases, with 14 bases lying between them. CDR1 and CDR2 (germline): MNHEY, SVGAGI. The CDR3 consists of 14 residues.